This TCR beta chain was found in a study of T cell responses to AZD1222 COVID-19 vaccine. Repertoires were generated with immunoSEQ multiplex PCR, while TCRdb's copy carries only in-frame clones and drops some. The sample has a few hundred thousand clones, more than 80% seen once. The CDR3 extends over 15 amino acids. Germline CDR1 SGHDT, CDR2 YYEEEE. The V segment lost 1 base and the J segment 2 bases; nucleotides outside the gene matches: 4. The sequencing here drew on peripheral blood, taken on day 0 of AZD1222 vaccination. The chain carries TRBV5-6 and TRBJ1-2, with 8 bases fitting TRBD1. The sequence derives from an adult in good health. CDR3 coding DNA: TGTGCCAGCAGCTTGTCAGGGGGCCTGAACTATGGCTACACCTTC. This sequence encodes CASSLSGGLNYGYTF.